These 10 T cell receptor beta chains originate from one sample sequenced in a study of metastatic and nonmetastatic thyroid tumors. TCRdb reanalyzed the PCR reads via MiXCR. This table holds around 30,000 clones, less than 25% found once. Each patient went into thyroid surgery without having received any treatment. The sample taken for sequencing was blood. These TCRs come from a female donor with papillary thyroid cancer or a benign thyroid nodule (not recorded which). Some clones in this sample may be carry-over from other donors' samples.

This clone was detected ten times or more. The CDR3 nucleotides read TGCGCCAGCAGCTTGGCCGGACAGGGGTCAAACGAGCAGTACTTC. Translating it yields CASSLAGQGSNEQYF. The chain carries TRBV5-1 and TRBJ2-7; 9 nucleotides agree with TRBD1. V was clipped by 0 bases and J by 5 bases; unmatched bases: 6. The CDR3 is 15 residues long. CDR1 and CDR2 (germline): SGHRS, YFSETQ.

This clone was seen at least ten times. This chain connects TRBV5-1 to TRBJ1-4, with TRBD1 as a possible D gene (6 bases). This CDR3 spans 16 amino acids. Trimming took off 0 bases at V and 3 bases at J, with 12 bases between the two ends. Germline V gives CDR1 SGHRS, CDR2 YFSETQ. Here the CDR3 DNA reads TGCGCCAGCAGCTTGGCCCCGACAGGAGCTAATGAAAAACTGTTTTTT. Translating gives CASSLAPTGANEKLFF. Full variable domain (outside the CDR3, taken from reference TRBV5-1 and TRBJ1-4): KAGVTQTPRYLIKTRGQQVTLSCSPISGHRSVSWYQQTPGQGLQFLFEYFSETQRNKGNFPGRFSGRQFSNSRSEMNVSTLELGDSALYLCASSLAPTGANEKLFFGSGTQLSVL.

This clone was observed at least ten times. V gene TRBV15 combines with J gene TRBJ2-3, with D perhaps TRBD1 or TRBD2 (5 bases each). CDR1 and CDR2 (germline): LNHNV, YYDKDF (reference sequence). The CDR3 has 17 residues. V lost 0 bases to trimming and J lost 11 bases, with 24 bases between them. The CDR3 region is CATSRDWGPNLRRKQYF. DNA for the CDR3: TGTGCCACCAGCAGAGATTGGGGACCGAACCTGAGGAGGAAGCAGTATTTT.

By proportion, this clone is medium-sized (0.01 to 0.1%). CDR3 amino acids: CASSSLGEGYGYTF. DNA of the CDR3: TGTGCCAGCAGTTCACTCGGGGAGGGCTATGGCTACACCTTC. This chain connects TRBV28 to TRBJ1-2; D gene unclear. V dropped 4 bases and J dropped 4 bases, with 13 bases sitting between them. The CDR3 is 14 residues long. The germline CDR1 and CDR2 sequences are MDHEN and SYDVKM.

This clone was seen at least ten times. Other DNA sequences from this sample encode an identical CDR3 as well. The V gene is TRBV28, the J gene TRBJ2-2; weak D call: TRBD1 (7 bases). V was trimmed by 7 bases and J by 4 bases, leaving 25 bases between them. The V gene's germline CDR1 is MDHEN and CDR2 SYDVKM. This CDR3 region has 18 residues. For the CDR3, the DNA is TGTGCCAGCAATTGGGGGGTTGATGACAGGGTGTCCACCGGGGAGCTGTTTTTT. Translating it yields CASNWGVDDRVSTGELFF.

The rearrangement uses TRBV6-1 and TRBJ2-7; TRBD2 is a possible D gene (5 bases). CDR1 and CDR2 from the germline V gene are MNHNS and SASEGT. The CDR3 sequence is 15 residues long. Trimming pared 4 bases from V and 7 bases from J, leaving 20 bases between. CDR3 loop: CASSVPGLALGEQYF. As DNA, the CDR3 is TGTGCCAGCAGTGTTCCTGGACTCGCCTTAGGGGAGCAGTACTTC.

This rearrangement joins TRBV11-2 to TRBJ1-5, with a tentative D call TRBD1 (5 bases). The ends were cut back, 5 bases at V and 2 bases at J, with 22 bases in the middle. The CDR3 loop spans 18 amino acids. Germline loops: CDR1 SGHAT, CDR2 FQNNGV. The CDR3 here is CASSPRRTGAGGNQPQHF. The DNA for the CDR3 is TGTGCCAGCAGCCCCAGGAGAACCGGGGCAGGCGGCAATCAGCCCCAGCATTTT. Complete variable domain (other parts from reference TRBV11-2 and TRBJ1-5): EAGVAQSPRYKIIEKRQSVAFWCNPISGHATLYWYQQILGQGPKLLIQFQNNGVVDDSQLPKDRFSAERLKGVDSTLKIQPAKLEDSAVYLCASSPRRTGAGGNQPQHFGDGTRLSIL.

The chain employs TRBV7-9 and TRBJ2-7; D may be TRBD1 or TRBD2 (6 bases each). CDR1 is SEHNR and CDR2 is FQNEAQ in the germline V gene (reference sequence). The V and J ends lost 7 bases and 0 bases respectively, with 16 bases between them. The CDR3 is 15 residues long. The chain's CDR3 is CASTPTGASSYEQYF. The CDR3 DNA sequence: TGTGCCAGCACCCCAACGGGGGCGTCCTCCTACGAGCAGTACTTC.

This clone was detected ten times or more. This chain links TRBV11-1 with TRBJ2-3; 12 bases align to TRBD2. Germline CDR1 and CDR2: SGHAT and FQDESV (reference sequence). V was clipped by 5 bases and J by 2 bases; unmatched bases: 5. The CDR3 is 16 amino acids. The chain's CDR3 is CASSPLAGGPTDTQYF. As DNA, the CDR3 is TGTGCCAGCAGCCCGCTAGCGGGAGGGCCCACAGATACGCAGTATTTT.

Turning to this clone: Its ends do not fully match the called genes, so a read error is possible. This sequence joins TRBV20-1 and TRBJ1-6; 8 nucleotides match TRBD1. Per germline, CDR1 DFQATT and CDR2 SNEGSKA (reference sequence). The length of the CDR3 is 15 residues. CDR3 in amino acids: CSAPTGEAYTSPVHF. CDR3 coding DNA: TGCAGTGCTCCGACAGGGGAAGCCTATACTTCACCCGTCCACTTT.